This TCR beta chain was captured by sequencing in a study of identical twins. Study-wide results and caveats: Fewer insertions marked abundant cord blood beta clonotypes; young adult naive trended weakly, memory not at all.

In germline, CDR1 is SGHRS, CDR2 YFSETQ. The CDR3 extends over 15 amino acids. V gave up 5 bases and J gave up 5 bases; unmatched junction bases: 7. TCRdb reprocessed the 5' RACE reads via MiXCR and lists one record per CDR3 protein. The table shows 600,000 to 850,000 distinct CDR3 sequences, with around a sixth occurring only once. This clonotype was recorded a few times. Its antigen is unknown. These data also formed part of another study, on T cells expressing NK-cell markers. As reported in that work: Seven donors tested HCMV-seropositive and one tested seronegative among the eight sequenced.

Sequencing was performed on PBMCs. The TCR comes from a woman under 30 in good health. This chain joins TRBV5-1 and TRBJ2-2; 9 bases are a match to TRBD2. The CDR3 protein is CASRIRGRETGELFF. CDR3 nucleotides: TGCGCCAGCAGGATCCGCGGGAGGGAAACCGGGGAGCTGTTTTTT.